The 4 T cell receptor beta chains presented below share a single source sample, sequenced in a study of Ad26.COV2.S vaccination and SARS-CoV-2 variants (dated by TCRdb to the early 2020s). The sample's treatment or condition label, decoded: about 20 received Ad26.COV2.S at low or high dose, single or two shots; about 5 received placebo; per-sample allocation not given. Repertoires of vaccine and placebo recipients were sequenced from samples collected on day 63 after the first injection. The library came from the immunoSEQ multiplex PCR assay. Sourced from immuneACCESS, this table was stored by TCRdb with only in-frame sequences that have V and J called. A share of the clones is absent; for the studies checked, an unresolved V gene accounts for under half, and the remainder has no known explanation. The sample table records a few hundred thousand clones; about 87% of these occur just once. Under 4% of the sample is held by the ten biggest clonotypes.

Here the sequenced sample was peripheral blood, taken in a trial of Ad26.COV2.S vaccine versus placebo. The receptors stem from a person aged 18-65 years who received the Ad26.COV2.S COVID-19 vaccine or a placebo.

This clone has a single count. The chain joins TRBV5-1 to TRBJ2-3; D perhaps matches TRBD1 (6 bases). Trimming pared 3 bases from V and 3 bases from J, leaving 20 bases between. There are 17 residues in the CDR3. Germline V gene sequence: CDR1 SGHRS, CDR2 YFSETQ. DNA for the CDR3: TGCGCCAGCAGCTCGGAGGTACCTACAGGGTATACAGATACGCAGTATTTT. Amino acids: CASSSEVPTGYTDTQYF.

J is TRBJ1-6 and V is TRBV10-2; D remains ambiguous. The CDR3 totals 14 residues. Germline V gene lookup returns CDR1 WSHSY and CDR2 SAAADI. V lost 1 base to trimming and J lost 8 bases, with 9 bases between them. Here the CDR3 reads CASSELAAHSPLHF. The CDR3 DNA is TGCGCCAGCAGTGAGTTGGCAGCCCATTCACCCCTCCACTTT.

The rearrangement uses TRBV12-3 or TRBV12-4 and TRBJ2-7; D not resolved. Deletions cut 8 bases from V and 2 bases from J, with 13 bases between. CDR3 size: 13 residues. CDR3 bases: TGTGCCAGCTGCAACCTGGCTCCCTACGAGCAGTACTTC. This encodes CASCNLAPYEQYF.

The rearrangement joins TRBV27 to TRBJ2-7; 11 nucleotides line up with TRBD2. With 5 bases clipped from V and 4 bases from J, the junction kept 4 bases outside the gene matches. Germline V gene data show CDR1 as MNHEY and CDR2 as SMNVEV (reference sequence). The CDR3 is made up of 14 amino acids. The CDR3 protein is CASSTSGSLYEQYF. CDR3 DNA: TGTGCCAGCAGTACTAGCGGGAGTTTATACGAGCAGTACTTC.